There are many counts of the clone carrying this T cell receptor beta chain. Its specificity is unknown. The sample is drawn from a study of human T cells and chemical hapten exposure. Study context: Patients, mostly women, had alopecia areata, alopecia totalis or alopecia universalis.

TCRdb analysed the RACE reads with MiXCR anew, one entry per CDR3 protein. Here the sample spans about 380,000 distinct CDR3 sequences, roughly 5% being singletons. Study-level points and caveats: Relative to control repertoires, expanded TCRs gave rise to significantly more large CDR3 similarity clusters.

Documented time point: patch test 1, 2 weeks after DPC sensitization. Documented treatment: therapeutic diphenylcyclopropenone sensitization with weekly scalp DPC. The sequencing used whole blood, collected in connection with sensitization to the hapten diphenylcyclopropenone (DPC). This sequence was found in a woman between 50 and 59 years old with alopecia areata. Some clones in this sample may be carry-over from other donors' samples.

The CDR3 sequence: CASSSPGQPQHF. CDR3 nucleotides: TGTGCCAGCAGCTCCCCCGGTCAGCCCCAGCATTTT. The V and J genes are TRBV7-2 and TRBJ1-5, with D uncertain. V was clipped by 4 bases and J by 6 bases, with 7 bases between them. The V gene's germline CDR1 is SGHTA and CDR2 FQGNSA. The CDR3 spans 12 residues.